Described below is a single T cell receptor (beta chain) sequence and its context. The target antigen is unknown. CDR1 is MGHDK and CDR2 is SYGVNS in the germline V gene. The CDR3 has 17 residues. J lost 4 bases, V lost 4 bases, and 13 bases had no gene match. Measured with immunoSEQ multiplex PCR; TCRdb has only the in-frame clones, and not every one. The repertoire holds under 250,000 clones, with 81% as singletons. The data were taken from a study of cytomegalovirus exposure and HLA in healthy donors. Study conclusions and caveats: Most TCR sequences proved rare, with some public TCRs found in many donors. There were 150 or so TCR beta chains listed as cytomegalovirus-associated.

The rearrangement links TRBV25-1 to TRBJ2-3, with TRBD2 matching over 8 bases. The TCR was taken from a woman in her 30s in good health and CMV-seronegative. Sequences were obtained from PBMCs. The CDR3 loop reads CASSVGRWTSRADTQYF. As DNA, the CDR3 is TGTGCCAGCAGTGTCGGTCGGTGGACTAGCAGGGCAGATACGCAGTATTTT.